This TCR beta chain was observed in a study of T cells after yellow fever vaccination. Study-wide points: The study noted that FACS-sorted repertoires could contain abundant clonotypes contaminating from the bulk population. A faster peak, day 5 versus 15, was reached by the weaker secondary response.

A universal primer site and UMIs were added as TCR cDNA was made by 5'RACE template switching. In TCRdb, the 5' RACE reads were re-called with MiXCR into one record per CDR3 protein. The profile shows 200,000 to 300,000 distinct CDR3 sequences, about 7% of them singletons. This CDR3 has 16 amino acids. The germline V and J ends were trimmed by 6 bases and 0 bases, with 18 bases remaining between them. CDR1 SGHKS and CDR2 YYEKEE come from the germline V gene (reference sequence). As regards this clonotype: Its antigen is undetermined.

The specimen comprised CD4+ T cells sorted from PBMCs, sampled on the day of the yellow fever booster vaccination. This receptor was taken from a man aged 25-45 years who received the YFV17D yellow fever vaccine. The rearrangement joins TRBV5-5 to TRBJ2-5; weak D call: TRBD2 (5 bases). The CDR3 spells CASTSLEADYQETQYF. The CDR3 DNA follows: TGTGCCAGCACCTCCCTGGAAGCGGATTACCAAGAGACCCAGTACTTC. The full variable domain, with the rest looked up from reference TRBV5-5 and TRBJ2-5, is DAGVTQSPTHLIKTRGQQVTLRCSPISGHKSVSWYQQVLGQGPQFIFQYYEKEERGRGNFPDRFSARQFPNYSSELNVNALLLGDSALYLCASTSLEADYQETQYFGPGTRLLVL.